This entry features one T cell receptor (beta chain) sequence. How the authors handled the data: Estimation of nucleated cell counts was performed using reference gene primer amplification. The table came from immunoSEQ multiplex PCR; TCRdb's copy has only in-frame clones and leaves some out. From that table come the V and J calls and clone size; the DNA was used to work out D and trimming. The sample has 190,000 or so clones, approximately 87% seen once; the top ten hold about 0.81%. Trimming removed 6 bases at V and 7 bases at J, with 12 bases between. CDR1 is MNHNY, CDR2 SVGAGI, per germline (reference sequence). The CDR3 consists of 13 residues. The data derive from a study of blood T cell repertoires in COVID-19. Study information: Samples representing acute and convalescent COVID-19 were sourced from the United States, Italy and Spain. The analysed material was cDNA or gDNA that came from T cells, B-cell-depleted T cells, or PBMCs.

The sequence derives from a woman aged 70-85 years with acute or convalescent COVID-19. Sequenced: peripheral blood. The chain links TRBV6-6 to TRBJ2-2; D is undetermined. CDR3 sequence reads: CASSPVFGGELFF. CDR3 sequence (DNA): TGTGCCAGCAGCCCAGTCTTTGGCGGGGAGCTGTTTTTT.